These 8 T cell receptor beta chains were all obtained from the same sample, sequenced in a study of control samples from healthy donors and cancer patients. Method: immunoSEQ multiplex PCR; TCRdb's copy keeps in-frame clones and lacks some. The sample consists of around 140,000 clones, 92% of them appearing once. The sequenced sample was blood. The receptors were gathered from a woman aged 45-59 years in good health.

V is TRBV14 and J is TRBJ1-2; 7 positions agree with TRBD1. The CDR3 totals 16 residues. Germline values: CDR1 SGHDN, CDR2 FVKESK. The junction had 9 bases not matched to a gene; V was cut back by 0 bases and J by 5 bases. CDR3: CASSQDRQGRVYGYTF. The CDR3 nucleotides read TGTGCCAGCAGCCAAGACCGACAGGGTAGAGTATATGGCTACACCTTC.

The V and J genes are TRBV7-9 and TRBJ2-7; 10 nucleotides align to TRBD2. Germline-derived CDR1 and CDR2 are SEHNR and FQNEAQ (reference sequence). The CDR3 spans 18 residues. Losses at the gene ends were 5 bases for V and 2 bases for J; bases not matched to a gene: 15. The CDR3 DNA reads TGTGCCAGCAGCACACCAGTGTCGGCTAGCGGGAGACCCTACGAGCAGTACTTC. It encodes CASSTPVSASGRPYEQYF.

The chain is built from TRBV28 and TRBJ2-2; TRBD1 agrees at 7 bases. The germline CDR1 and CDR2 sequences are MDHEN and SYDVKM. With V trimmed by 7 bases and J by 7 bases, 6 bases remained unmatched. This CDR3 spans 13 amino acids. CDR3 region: CASNRGIDGELFF. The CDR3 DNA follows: TGTGCCAGCAACAGGGGAATCGACGGGGAGCTGTTTTTT.

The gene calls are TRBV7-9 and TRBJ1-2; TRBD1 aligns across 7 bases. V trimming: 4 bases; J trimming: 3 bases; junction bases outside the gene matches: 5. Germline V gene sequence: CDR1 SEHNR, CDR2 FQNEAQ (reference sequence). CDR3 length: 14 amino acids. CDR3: CASSSTGLDYGYTF. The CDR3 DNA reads TGTGCCAGCAGCTCGACAGGGTTGGACTATGGCTACACCTTC.

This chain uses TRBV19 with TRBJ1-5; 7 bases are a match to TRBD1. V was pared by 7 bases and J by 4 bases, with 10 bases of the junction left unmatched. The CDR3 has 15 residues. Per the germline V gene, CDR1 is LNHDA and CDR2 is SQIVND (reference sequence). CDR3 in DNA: TGTGCCAGTAAACAGACACGACAGGGAAATCAGCCCCAGCATTTT. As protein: CASKQTRQGNQPQHF.

The CDR3 region has the DNA TGTGCCAGCAGTGACCTCTCCGAGCAGTACTTC. This translates into CASSDLSEQYF. This chain uses TRBV2 with TRBJ2-7; D gene uncertain. The CDR3 is made up of 11 amino acids. V gave up 3 bases and J gave up 6 bases, with 6 bases separating them. Germline lookup yields CDR1 SNHLY and CDR2 FYNNEI.

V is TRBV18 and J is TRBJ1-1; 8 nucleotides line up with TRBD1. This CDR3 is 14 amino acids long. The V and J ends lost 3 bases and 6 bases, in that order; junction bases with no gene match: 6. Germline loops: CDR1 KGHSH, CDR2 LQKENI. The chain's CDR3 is CASSPGQADSEAFF. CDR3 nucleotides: TGTGCCAGCTCACCGGGACAGGCTGACTCTGAAGCTTTCTTT. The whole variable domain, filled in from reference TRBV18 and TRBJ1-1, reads NAGVMQNPRHLVRRRGQEARLRCSPMKGHSHVYWYRQLPEEGLKFMVYLQKENIIDESGMPKERFSAEFPKEGPSILRIQQVVRGDSAAYFCASSPGQADSEAFFGQGTRLTVV.

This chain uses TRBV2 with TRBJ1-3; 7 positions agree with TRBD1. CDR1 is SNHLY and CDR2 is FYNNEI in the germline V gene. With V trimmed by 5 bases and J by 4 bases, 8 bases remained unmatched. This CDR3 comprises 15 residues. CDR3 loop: CASSTDRTGGNTIYF. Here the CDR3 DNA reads TGTGCCAGCAGTACAGATCGGACAGGAGGAAACACCATATATTTT.